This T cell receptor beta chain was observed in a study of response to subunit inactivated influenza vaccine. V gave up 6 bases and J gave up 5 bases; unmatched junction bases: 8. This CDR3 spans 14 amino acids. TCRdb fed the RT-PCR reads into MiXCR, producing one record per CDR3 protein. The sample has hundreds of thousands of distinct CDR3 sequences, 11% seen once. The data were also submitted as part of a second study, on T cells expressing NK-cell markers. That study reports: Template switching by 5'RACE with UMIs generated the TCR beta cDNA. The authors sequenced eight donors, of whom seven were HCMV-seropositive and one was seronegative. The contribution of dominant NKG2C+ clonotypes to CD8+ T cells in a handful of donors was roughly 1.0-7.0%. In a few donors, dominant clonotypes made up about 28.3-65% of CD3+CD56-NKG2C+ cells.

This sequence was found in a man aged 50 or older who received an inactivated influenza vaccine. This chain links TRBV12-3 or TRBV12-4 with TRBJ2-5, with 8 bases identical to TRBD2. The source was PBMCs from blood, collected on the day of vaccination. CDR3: CASSTSRGGETQYF. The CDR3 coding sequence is TGTGCCAGCAGCACCAGCCGGGGGGGGGAGACCCAGTACTTC.